One and the same sample provided the 9 T cell receptor beta chains below, sequenced in a study of CD8 T cells in ankylosing spondylitis. These TCRs are of unknown antigen specificity. TCRdb reprocessed the 5' RACE reads with MiXCR, giving one entry per CDR3 protein. This sample has hundreds of thousands of distinct CDR3 sequences; 12% occur once, and the top ten carry roughly 0.51%. Overall study findings and caveats: Ankylosing spondylitis blood appeared to be characterized by a TCR beta motif of 8 or 9 highly homologous variants.

The sequenced sample was blood, either unsorted or a sorted T cell fraction (not recorded which). All receptors come from a male donor with ankylosing spondylitis.

The gene calls are TRBV5-1 and TRBJ2-3; no clear D gene. V was shortened by 4 bases and J by 0 bases, with 15 bases between the two germline ends. Looked up from germline, CDR1 is SGHRS and CDR2 is YFSETQ. The CDR3 consists of 16 residues. CDR3: CASSASRITSTDTQYF. Written as DNA, the CDR3 is TGCGCCAGCAGCGCCTCCAGGATTACTAGCACAGATACGCAGTATTTT. Filled out from reference TRBV5-1 and TRBJ2-3, the complete variable domain reads KAGVTQTPRYLIKTRGQQVTLSCSPISGHRSVSWYQQTPGQGLQFLFEYFSETQRNKGNFPGRFSGRQFSNSRSEMNVSTLELGDSALYLCASSASRITSTDTQYFGPGTRLTVL.

This clonotype was counted many times. V is TRBV20-1 and J is TRBJ1-6; D call uncertain. Germline V CDR1 and CDR2: DFQATT, SNEGSKA (reference sequence). Trimming stripped 6 bases from V and 7 bases from J, with 16 bases between. The CDR3 spans 14 residues. The CDR3 region has the DNA TGCAGTGCCCATAGGTGGTCGGAAAATTCACCCCTCCACTTT. The encoded protein is CSAHRWSENSPLHF.

There are a few counts of this clonotype. V gene TRBV4-3 combines with J gene TRBJ1-2; D not certain. The CDR3 runs 14 residues. V lost 1 base to trimming and J lost 0 bases, with 6 bases between them. Germline lookup yields CDR1 LGHNA and CDR2 YSLEER. The CDR3 DNA reads TGCGCCAGCAGCCAAGGACACTCTAACTATGGCTACACCTTC. As protein: CASSQGHSNYGYTF.

In this sample, this clonotype turned up a few times. V is TRBV6-1 and J is TRBJ1-2, with D possibly being TRBD1 (5 bases). The CDR3 totals 13 residues. V lost 5 bases to trimming and J lost 4 bases, with 11 bases between them. Germline loops: CDR1 MNHNS, CDR2 SASEGT. The DNA for the CDR3 is TGTGCCAGCAGTCCTCTGGGGCTCTATGGCTACACCTTC. Protein sequence: CASSPLGLYGYTF.

The chain combines TRBV3-1 with TRBJ2-4; D is perhaps TRBD1 (5 bases). The V end was cut by 0 bases, the J end by 3 bases, with 12 bases between. CDR1 LGHDT and CDR2 YNNKEL come from the germline V gene (reference sequence). CDR3 size: 16 residues. The CDR3 DNA follows: TGTGCCAGCAGCCAAGATCGTCAGGGTTTCAAAAACATTCAGTACTTC. Translation gives CASSQDRQGFKNIQYF.

V is TRBV11-2 and J is TRBJ2-7; TRBD1 agrees at 9 bases. With 2 bases clipped from V and 3 bases from J, the junction kept 5 bases outside the gene matches. The germline CDR1 and CDR2 sequences are SGHAT and FQNNGV. There are 15 residues in the CDR3. The CDR3 DNA is TGTGCCAGCAGCTTATTACAGGGGGCCTACTACGAGCAGTACTTC. Its protein is CASSLLQGAYYEQYF.

The genes are TRBV5-6 and TRBJ2-6, with TRBD1 as a possible D gene (5 bases). Between the trimmed V and J ends, which lost 5 bases and 11 bases, there was a span of 8 bases. The CDR3 spans 11 residues. Looked up from germline, CDR1 is SGHDT and CDR2 is YYEEEE. The CDR3 nucleotides read TGTGCCAGCAGGGGGCGGTACGTCCTGACTTTC. Its translation is CASRGRYVLTF.

Only a few counts were recorded for this clonotype. This chain links TRBV5-1 with TRBJ2-5, with 7 nucleotides matching TRBD2. Germline CDR1 SGHRS, CDR2 YFSETQ. J was trimmed by 2 bases and V by 6 bases; bases with no gene match: 7. The CDR3 runs 14 residues. The CDR3 loop reads CASTPGGSQETQYF. CDR3 sequence (DNA): TGCGCCAGCACGCCGGGGGGTTCACAAGAGACCCAGTACTTC.

The genes are TRBV6-1 and TRBJ2-5; 9 positions match TRBD1. Germline V lookup: CDR1 MNHNS, CDR2 SASEGT. The CDR3 totals 14 residues. The ends lost 6 bases at V and 1 base at J; junction bases unmatched: 3. Here the CDR3 reads CASRTGQGQETQYF. CDR3 DNA sequence: TGTGCCAGCAGAACGGGACAGGGCCAAGAGACCCAGTACTTC.